Below are 11 T cell receptor beta chains sequenced from a single sample in a study of blood T cell repertoires in COVID-19. Repertoires were generated with immunoSEQ multiplex PCR, while TCRdb's copy carries only in-frame clones and drops some. The table lists about 76,000 clones, 88% of them singletons. The sample was peripheral blood. All receptors derive from a man in his fifties or sixties with active COVID-19.

This sequence joins TRBV7-3 and TRBJ1-3; TRBD1 is a possible D gene (6 bases). The CDR3 is 14 amino acids. Per germline, CDR1 SGHTA and CDR2 FQGTGA. V lost 5 bases and J 2 bases, leaving 10 bases between the germline ends. In DNA form, the CDR3 reads TGTGCCAGCAGCCGACAGGCTACTGGAAACACCATATATTTT. This translates into CASSRQATGNTIYF.

This clone was seen only a few times. The chain couples TRBV4-1 to TRBJ1-6, with a possible D match to TRBD1 (6 bases). The germline V gene has CDR1 MGHRA and CDR2 YSYEKL. This CDR3 is built from 16 residues. V shed 4 bases and J shed 8 bases, with 18 bases lying between them. The CDR3 loop reads CASSLLQGSEYSPLHF. In DNA form, the CDR3 reads TGCGCCAGCAGCCTCCTACAGGGTTCGGAGTATTCACCCCTCCACTTT.

The chain recombines TRBV21-1 with TRBJ1-2. TRBV21-1 is a listed pseudogene. The CDR3 runs to 14 residues. This CDR3 is CASVEAGSDYGYTF. DNA of the CDR3: TGTGCCAGCGTGGAGGCAGGTAGTGACTATGGCTACACCTTC.

This sequence joins TRBV19 and TRBJ1-2, with D uncertain. The CDR3 spans 11 residues. V shed 4 bases and J shed 5 bases, with 5 bases lying between them. Germline-derived CDR1 and CDR2 are LNHDA and SQIVND (reference sequence). This CDR3 reads CASSTTYGYTF. CDR3 bases: TGTGCCAGTAGTACCACATATGGCTACACCTTC.

CDR3 DNA: TGTGCCAGCAGCCCAGGGAGGGATACGCAGTATTTT. It is translated as CASSPGRDTQYF. V gene TRBV7-9 combines with J gene TRBJ2-3; tentatively, D is TRBD2 (6 bases). The germline gives CDR1 SEHNR, CDR2 FQNEAQ (reference sequence). V lost 5 bases to trimming and J lost 6 bases, with 9 bases between them. This CDR3 is 12 amino acids long.

V is TRBV5-1 and J is TRBJ1-3; D is possibly TRBD1 (5 bases). Germline V CDR1 and CDR2: SGHRS, YFSETQ. Trimming took off 0 bases at V and 4 bases at J, with 11 bases between the two ends. The CDR3 contains 15 residues. CDR3 residues: CASSLGAGKGNTIYF. The CDR3 DNA follows: TGCGCCAGCAGCTTGGGGGCAGGGAAAGGAAACACCATATATTTT.

The sample holds one count of this clone. The V and J genes are TRBV28 and TRBJ2-7; no definite D call. V was pared by 4 bases and J by 3 bases, with 7 bases between. Per the germline V gene, CDR1 is MDHEN and CDR2 is SYDVKM. CDR3 length: 12 amino acids. The CDR3 spells CASSSEYYEQYF. The CDR3 coding sequence is TGTGCCAGCAGTTCTGAGTACTACGAGCAGTACTTC.

The genes are TRBV28 and TRBJ1-2, with TRBD1 matching 9 bases. Germline V gene data show CDR1 as MDHEN and CDR2 as SYDVKM. J gave up 7 bases and V 7 bases, and 4 bases lay outside the gene matches. The CDR3 runs to 12 residues. CDR3 sequence (DNA): TGTGCCAGCACTCCACAGGGGGCTGGCTACACCTTC. This translates into CASTPQGAGYTF.

V and J are TRBV24-1 and TRBJ1-2; TRBD1 matches at 9 bases. This CDR3 contains 13 residues. After removal of 7 bases from V and 2 bases from J, the junction contained 1 base not matched to a gene. The germline CDR1 and CDR2 sequences are KGHDR and SFDVKD. The CDR3 reads CATRDRGNYGYTF. As DNA, the CDR3 is TGTGCCACCAGGGACAGGGGCAACTATGGCTACACCTTC.

The V gene is TRBV19, the J gene TRBJ2-7, with 9 bases lining up with TRBD1. V lost 4 bases and J lost 5; bases outside the gene matches: 12. The V gene's germline CDR1 is LNHDA and CDR2 SQIVND (reference sequence). There are 16 residues in the CDR3. The DNA for the CDR3 is TGTGCCAGTAGTAGGGGCCGGGACAGGGAAAGTCACGAGCAGTACTTC. Its translation is CASSRGRDRESHEQYF.

The rearrangement uses TRBV9 and TRBJ1-1; 8 positions agree with TRBD1. This CDR3 has 15 amino acids. Germline V gene lookup returns CDR1 SGDLS and CDR2 YYNGEE. V lost 1 base and J lost 1; bases outside the gene matches: 3. CDR3: CASSVRGTGNTEAFF. CDR3 nucleotide sequence: TGTGCCAGCAGCGTAAGAGGGACAGGGAACACTGAAGCTTTCTTT.